One sample yielded the 10 T cell receptor beta chains listed below, sequenced in a study of blood T cell repertoires in COVID-19. Here immunoSEQ multiplex PCR was the method, and the copy in TCRdb shows in-frame clones only, minus some. In the table there are approximately 250,000 clones, about 80% of which are singletons. Sequenced input: peripheral blood. The source is a human donor in a cohort sampled during active COVID-19.

This clone occurred once. The genes are TRBV23-1 and TRBJ2-1; D perhaps matches TRBD1 (5 bases). TRBV23-1 falls under the ORF class, with uncertain function. CDR3 length equals 16 residues. The V end lost 10 bases, the J end lost 0 bases, and 19 bases lay between the germline ends. The CDR3 bases are TGCGCCACCGTGAACTGCCCACAGGCCTCCTACAATGAGCAGTTCTTC. Encoded protein: CATVNCPQASYNEQFF.

This clone was seen once. This sequence joins TRBV2 and TRBJ2-6, with D maybe TRBD1 (6 bases). Germline CDR1 SNHLY, CDR2 FYNNEI. V was cut by 6 bases and J by 0 bases, with 18 bases left in between. This CDR3 is built from 18 residues. CDR3 loop: CASRDETGGDSGANVLTF. CDR3 nucleotide sequence: TGTGCCAGCAGGGACGAGACAGGTGGTGACTCTGGGGCCAACGTCCTGACTTTC.

The V call is TRBV12-3 or TRBV12-4, the J call TRBJ1-4; D unresolved. There are 12 residues in the CDR3. V gave up 5 bases and J gave up 14 bases, with 15 bases separating them. As DNA, the CDR3 is TGTGCCAGCAGTCCGGGGAATTTTCGTCTGTTTTTT. As protein: CASSPGNFRLFF.

Notes on this clone: The identical CDR3 is also encoded by other nucleotide sequences in the sample. The J gene is TRBJ2-3, the V gene TRBV5-1; TRBD2 matches at 11 bases. There are 16 residues in the CDR3. Losses at the gene ends were 0 bases for V and 3 bases for J; bases not matched to a gene: 3. Germline-derived CDR1 and CDR2 are SGHRS and YFSETQ. The CDR3 nucleotides are TGCGCCAGCAGCTTGGGACTAGCGGGAACTACAGATACGCAGTATTTT. Translated: CASSLGLAGTTDTQYF.

V usage is TRBV15 and J usage is TRBJ1-6; 10 nucleotides line up with TRBD1. This CDR3 has 17 residues. Germline trimming cut 4 bases from V and 0 bases from J; bases unmatched to any gene: 3. CDR1 is LNHNV, CDR2 YYDKDF, per germline (reference sequence). The CDR3 DNA sequence: TGTGCCACCAGCAAGGACAGGGGGAGCTCCTATAATTCACCCCTCCACTTT. This sequence encodes CATSKDRGSSYNSPLHF. The full variable domain, its missing parts supplied by reference TRBV15 and TRBJ1-6, is DAMVIQNPRYQVTQFGKPVTLSCSQTLNHNVMYWYQQKSSQAPKLLFHYYDKDFNNEADTPDNFQSRRPNTSFCFLDIRSPGLGDTAMYLCATSKDRGSSYNSPLHFGNGTRLTVT.

The chain couples TRBV5-1 to TRBJ1-2; TRBD1 aligns across 10 bases. Trimming removed 4 bases from V and 3 bases from J; junction bases left unmatched: 9. Per germline, CDR1 SGHRS and CDR2 YFSETQ. CDR3 length equals 16 residues. In DNA, the CDR3 is TGCGCCAGCAGCCTGGGTATAGGACAGGGGGACTATGGCTACACCTTC. It is translated as CASSLGIGQGDYGYTF.

The chain couples TRBV7-2 to TRBJ1-2; D gene ambiguous. This CDR3 has 13 amino acids. Germline V gives CDR1 SGHTA, CDR2 FQGNSA. V lost 1 base, J lost 10 bases, and 13 bases lay in between. The CDR3 loop is CASSLVDGADYTF. DNA of the CDR3: TGTGCCAGCAGCTTAGTGGACGGAGCGGACTACACCTTC.

A word on this clone: Additional DNA sequences in this sample encode the identical CDR3. This chain links TRBV19 with TRBJ2-7; TRBD1 matches 7 bases. CDR3 size: 12 residues. V gave up 5 bases and J gave up 3 bases; unmatched junction bases: 1. Germline-derived CDR1 and CDR2 are LNHDA and SQIVND (reference sequence). This CDR3 is CASSDRDYEQYF. DNA of the CDR3: TGTGCCAGTAGTGACAGGGACTACGAGCAGTACTTC.

The chain carries TRBV9 and TRBJ2-7; 8 nucleotides line up with TRBD1. The CDR3 runs 15 residues. The junction had 8 bases not matched to a gene; V was cut back by 3 bases and J by 3 bases. The germline CDR1 and CDR2 sequences are SGDLS and YYNGEE. CDR3 sequence: CASSGSGTGNYEQYF. The CDR3 DNA reads TGTGCCAGCAGCGGCTCCGGGACAGGTAACTACGAGCAGTACTTC.

This rearrangement joins TRBV10-3 to TRBJ2-7; tentatively, D is TRBD2 (6 bases). Germline values: CDR1 ENHRY, CDR2 SYGVKD. V gave up 0 bases and J gave up 7 bases, with 16 bases separating them. The CDR3 contains 15 residues. CDR3 DNA: TGTGCCATCAGTGAGTCCCCGGCGACGGCGGGGGAGCAGTACTTC. Its protein is CAISESPATAGEQYF.